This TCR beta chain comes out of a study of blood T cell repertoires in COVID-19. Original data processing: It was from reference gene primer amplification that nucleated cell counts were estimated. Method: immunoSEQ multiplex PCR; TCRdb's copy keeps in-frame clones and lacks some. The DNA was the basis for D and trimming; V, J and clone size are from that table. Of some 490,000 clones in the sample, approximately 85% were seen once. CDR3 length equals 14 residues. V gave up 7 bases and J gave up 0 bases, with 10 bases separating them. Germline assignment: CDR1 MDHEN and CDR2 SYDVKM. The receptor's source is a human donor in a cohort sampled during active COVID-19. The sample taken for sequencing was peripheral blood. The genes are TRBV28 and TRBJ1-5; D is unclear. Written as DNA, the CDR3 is TGTGCCAGCATTCCTAGAACTAGCAATCAGCCCCAGCATTTT. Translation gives CASIPRTSNQPQHF.